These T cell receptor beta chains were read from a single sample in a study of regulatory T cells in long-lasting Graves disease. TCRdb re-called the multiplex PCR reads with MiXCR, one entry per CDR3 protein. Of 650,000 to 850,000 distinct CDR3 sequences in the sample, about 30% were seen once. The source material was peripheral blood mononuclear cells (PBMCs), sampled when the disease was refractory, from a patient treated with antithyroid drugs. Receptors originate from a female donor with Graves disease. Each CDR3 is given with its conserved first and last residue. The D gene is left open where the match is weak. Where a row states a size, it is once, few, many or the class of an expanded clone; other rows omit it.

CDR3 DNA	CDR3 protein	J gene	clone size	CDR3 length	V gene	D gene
TGTGCCACCAGCAGAGGGACTAGCGGGGCGAGGGGACAAGAGACCCAGTACTTC	CATSRGTSGARGQETQYF	TRBJ2-5	many	18	TRBV15	TRBD2
TGTGCCAGCAGAGGGTCCAAAAACATTCAGTACTTC	CASRGSKNIQYF	TRBJ2-4	few	12	TRBV28	NA
TGTGCCAGCAGCTTCGGCGGTGCAGGGGACTCACCCCTCCACTTT	CASSFGGAGDSPLHF	TRBJ1-6	few	15	TRBV7-9	NA
TGTGCCAGCAGCTTTAGGCAGAACTATGGCTACACCTTC	CASSFRQNYGYTF	TRBJ1-2	many	13	TRBV28	NA
TGCAGTGCCCGACCGGGGGGGGAAAAACTGTTTTTT	CSARPGGEKLFF	TRBJ1-4	few	12	TRBV20-1	NA
TGCAGTGCAAATAGGGAGTGGTTGAACACTGAAGCTTTCTTT	CSANREWLNTEAFF	TRBJ1-1	many	14	TRBV20-1	NA
TGTGCCAGCAGAAACGGACAGGGTCGGGCTGAAAAACTGTTTTTT	CASRNGQGRAEKLFF	TRBJ1-4	NA	15	TRBV6-2/TRBV6-3	TRBD1
TGTGCCAGCAGCCCACTACGGAGGAAAGCTAACTATGGCTACACCTTC	CASSPLRRKANYGYTF	TRBJ1-2	NA	16	TRBV11-2	NA
TGTGCCAACAGTTTAGCTGGGGGAAACATTCAGTACTTC	CANSLAGGNIQYF	TRBJ2-4	NA	13	TRBV12-3/TRBV12-4	NA
TGCAGTGCCGCTAGGGAGGCTTACGAGCAGTACTTC	CSAAREAYEQYF	TRBJ2-7	few	12	TRBV20-1	NA
TGTGCCAGCGGAACGGTGACCGGGACAGGGCGTTTTCCCCTCCACTTT	CASGTVTGTGRFPLHF	TRBJ1-6	many	16	TRBV28	TRBD1
TGCAGTGCTAGAGACCGGGACAGGGGGCTCGGGGAGCTGTTTTTT	CSARDRDRGLGELFF	TRBJ2-2	NA	15	TRBV20-1	TRBD1
TGCAGTGCGAAGACTTCTAGCGGCCCCTACGAGCAGTACTTC	CSAKTSSGPYEQYF	TRBJ2-7	few	14	TRBV20-1	TRBD2
TGTGCCAGCAATTTGCCCGTCGGGACAGGGAACTCACCCCTCCACTTT	CASNLPVGTGNSPLHF	TRBJ1-6	NA	16	TRBV28	TRBD1
TGTGCCAGCAGCTTAGTAGGGGGTAATGAGCAGTTCTTC	CASSLVGGNEQFF	TRBJ2-1	few	13	TRBV7-2	NA
TGTGCCAGCAGTACTATCACCTTCAGAGCGGGAGGGCCAACCGGGGAGCTGTTTTTT	CASSTITFRAGGPTGELFF	TRBJ2-2	few	19	TRBV12-3/TRBV12-4	TRBD2
TGTGCCAGCTCACCACCGGGACAGCGGGAAGGCTACACCTTC	CASSPPGQREGYTF	TRBJ1-2	NA	14	TRBV18	TRBD1
TGTGCCAGCAGTTACTCCCCGGAGGGCGAGGATGGCTACACCTTC	CASSYSPEGEDGYTF	TRBJ1-2	many	15	TRBV6-9	NA
TGCAGTGCTAGTAACTCGGACAGTAAGAACACTGAAGCTTTCTTT	CSASNSDSKNTEAFF	TRBJ1-1	few	15	TRBV20-1	NA
TGCAGTGCTAGAGACCGGGACAGGGTTAATGAAGCTTTCTTT	CSARDRDRVNEAFF	TRBJ1-1	NA	14	TRBV20-1	TRBD1
TGTGCCAGCAGCGTCCGAGCATTCAGCTACGAGCAGTACTTC	CASSVRAFSYEQYF	TRBJ2-7	once	14	TRBV9	NA
TGTGCCAGCACTGACAGGGGGTCCAATCAGCCCCAGCATTTT	CASTDRGSNQPQHF	TRBJ1-5	NA	14	TRBV25-1	TRBD1
TGTGCCAGTAGCAACTTACAAGGCCAGGGTGGAAACACCATATATTTT	CASSNLQGQGGNTIYF	TRBJ1-3	few	16	TRBV19	NA
TGTGCTAGTGGCCTGTCGGGACAAATAAACACCGGGGAGCTGTTTTTT	CASGLSGQINTGELFF	TRBJ2-2	NA	16	TRBV12-5	NA
TGCAGCGTTGATAGTTTTGCTAGCGGGAGGCTCGAGCAGTACTTC	CSVDSFASGRLEQYF	TRBJ2-7	few	15	TRBV29-1	TRBD2
TGTGCCAGCAGTTGGGGAGACGAGCAGTACTTC	CASSWGDEQYF	TRBJ2-7	many	11	TRBV28	NA
TGCAGTGCTAGTCTCCAGGGAGAGACCCTGTACTTC	CSASLQGETLYF	TRBJ2-5	NA	12	TRBV20-1	NA
TGTGCCAGCAGCGTAGGCTGGAATGGCTACACCTTC	CASSVGWNGYTF	TRBJ1-2	NA	12	TRBV9	NA
TGTGCCAGCAGTGCTAGACTAGCGGGATACAATGAGCAGTTCTTC	CASSARLAGYNEQFF	TRBJ2-1	few	15	TRBV27	TRBD2
TGTGCCAGCAGCTACAACAGGGATAGCAATCAGCCCCAGCATTTT	CASSYNRDSNQPQHF	TRBJ1-5	NA	15	TRBV7-2	NA
TGCGCCAGCAGCTTGGTACAGAAAACAACTAATGAAAAACTGTTTTTT	CASSLVQKTTNEKLFF	TRBJ1-4	few	16	TRBV5-1	NA
TGTGCCAGCAGTTATAGGACAGGGGGCGCGTCTGAAGCTTTCTTT	CASSYRTGGASEAFF	TRBJ1-1	NA	15	TRBV12-3/TRBV12-4	TRBD1
TGTGCCAGCTCTCTTGCAGGGGACAGGGAGCCCCAGCATTTT	CASSLAGDREPQHF	TRBJ1-5	NA	14	TRBV18	TRBD1
TGCGCCAGCAGCGGGACTAGCGGTAGTTTTGTCTACGAGCAGTACTTC	CASSGTSGSFVYEQYF	TRBJ2-7	NA	16	TRBV5-1	TRBD2
TGCAGTGCTAGAGATCTTTTGGGGCGGAACACTGAAGCTTTCTTT	CSARDLLGRNTEAFF	TRBJ1-1	NA	15	TRBV20-1	NA
TGTGCCAGCAGTTACTCACCACCAGGCTGGGGCGGTATGAACACTGAAGCTTTCTTT	CASSYSPPGWGGMNTEAFF	TRBJ1-1	NA	19	TRBV6-5	NA
TGCAGTGCTAGAGATCTTGGGACAAGCAATCAGCCCCAGCATTTT	CSARDLGTSNQPQHF	TRBJ1-5	few	15	TRBV20-1	NA
TGTGCCAGCAGCATCTTTAGTTTCATTACCCAAGAGACCCAGTACTTC	CASSIFSFITQETQYF	TRBJ2-5	NA	16	TRBV7-2	NA
TGTGCCAGCAGCTCAGGACTAGCGGGAGGCACCTCCTACAATGAGCAGTTCTTC	CASSSGLAGGTSYNEQFF	TRBJ2-1	few	18	TRBV11-2	TRBD2
TGTGCCAGCAGCGTAACACAAGCGGGGCCTAGGAATGAGCAGTTCTTC	CASSVTQAGPRNEQFF	TRBJ2-1	NA	16	TRBV9	TRBD2
TGCAGCGTACGAGAGGTCAGCTCTGGAAACACCATATATTTT	CSVREVSSGNTIYF	TRBJ1-3	NA	14	TRBV29-1	NA
TGTGCCAGCAGCTTACGCGGGAGAGGCTACGAGCAGTACTTC	CASSLRGRGYEQYF	TRBJ2-7	few	14	TRBV7-9	TRBD2
TGCAGTGCTAGAGGGGATGCAGGGCGAGCTGAAGCTTTCTTT	CSARGDAGRAEAFF	TRBJ1-1	NA	14	TRBV20-1	NA
TGTGCCACCAGCAGAGAAGCTGGGTCAGGGGGAACTGAAGCTTTCTTT	CATSREAGSGGTEAFF	TRBJ1-1	NA	16	TRBV15	TRBD1
TGTGCCAGTAGTTCCCTAAGGGTTGCGGGGACTGAAGCTTTCTTT	CASSSLRVAGTEAFF	TRBJ1-1	NA	15	TRBV19	NA
TGTGCCAGCAGCTCGGTGTACGGGAATTCACCCCTCCACTTT	CASSSVYGNSPLHF	TRBJ1-6	NA	14	TRBV5-5	NA
TGTGCCACAACCCGGGGGACAGGGGCCAAAAACATTCAGTACTTC	CATTRGTGAKNIQYF	TRBJ2-4	NA	15	TRBV19	TRBD1
TGCGCCAGCAGCCCGGGGGACCGGACCGGGGCTAATGAAAAACTGTTTTTT	CASSPGDRTGANEKLFF	TRBJ1-4	NA	17	TRBV5-1	NA
TGCAGTGCTAGGGGTCCCGGGAGCGGCTACACCTTC	CSARGPGSGYTF	TRBJ1-2	NA	12	TRBV20-1	NA
TGCAGTGCCCCCCGGGGGACAGGGGCGGCCACCGGGGAGCTGTTTTTT	CSAPRGTGAATGELFF	TRBJ2-2	many	16	TRBV20-1	TRBD1
TGTGCCATAGACGAGCAGTACTTC	CAIDEQYF	TRBJ2-7	NA	8	TRBV30	NA
TGTGCCAGCATCCTCGGATGGGGGGATGAGCAGTTCTTC	CASILGWGDEQFF	TRBJ2-1	NA	13	TRBV12-3/TRBV12-4	NA
TGTGCCAGCAGTTACGGTCATGAGGTGCGAGCTTTCTTT	CASSYGHEVRAFF	TRBJ1-1	many	13	TRBV6-2/TRBV6-3	NA